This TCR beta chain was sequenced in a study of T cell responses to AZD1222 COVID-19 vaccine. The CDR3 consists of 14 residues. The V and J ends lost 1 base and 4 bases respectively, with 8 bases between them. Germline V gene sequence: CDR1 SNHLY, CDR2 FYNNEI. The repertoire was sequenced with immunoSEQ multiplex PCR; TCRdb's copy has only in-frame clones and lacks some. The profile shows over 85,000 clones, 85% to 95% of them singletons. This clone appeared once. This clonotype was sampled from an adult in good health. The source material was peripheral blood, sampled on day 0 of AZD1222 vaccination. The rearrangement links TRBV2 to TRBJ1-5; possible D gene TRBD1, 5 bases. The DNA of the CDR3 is TGTGCCAGCAGTGAAGACGGGGGGAATCAGCCCCAGCATTTT. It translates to CASSEDGGNQPQHF.